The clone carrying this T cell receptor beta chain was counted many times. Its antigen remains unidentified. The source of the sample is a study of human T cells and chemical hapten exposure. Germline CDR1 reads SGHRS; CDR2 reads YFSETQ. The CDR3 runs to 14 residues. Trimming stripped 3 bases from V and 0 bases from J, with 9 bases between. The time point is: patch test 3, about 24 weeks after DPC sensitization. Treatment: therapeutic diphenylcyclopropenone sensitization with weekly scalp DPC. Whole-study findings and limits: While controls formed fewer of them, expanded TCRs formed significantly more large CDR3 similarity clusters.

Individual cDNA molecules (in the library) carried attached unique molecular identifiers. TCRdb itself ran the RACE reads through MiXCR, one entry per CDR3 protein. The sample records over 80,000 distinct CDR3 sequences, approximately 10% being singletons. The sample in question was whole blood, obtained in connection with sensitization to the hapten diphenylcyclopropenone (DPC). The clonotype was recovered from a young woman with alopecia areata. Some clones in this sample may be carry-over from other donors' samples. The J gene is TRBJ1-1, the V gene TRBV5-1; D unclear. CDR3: CASSSYRVNTEAFF. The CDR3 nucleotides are TGCGCCAGCAGCTCGTACCGGGTGAACACTGAAGCTTTCTTT.